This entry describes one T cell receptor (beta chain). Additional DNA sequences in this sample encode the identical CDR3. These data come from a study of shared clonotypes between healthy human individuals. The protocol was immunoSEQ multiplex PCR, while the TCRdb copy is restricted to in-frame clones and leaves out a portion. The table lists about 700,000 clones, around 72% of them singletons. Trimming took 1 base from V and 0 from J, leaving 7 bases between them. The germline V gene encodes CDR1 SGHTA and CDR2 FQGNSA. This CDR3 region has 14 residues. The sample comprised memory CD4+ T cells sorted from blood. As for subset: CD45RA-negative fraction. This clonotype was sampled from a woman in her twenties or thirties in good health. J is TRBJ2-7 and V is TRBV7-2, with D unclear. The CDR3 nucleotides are TGTGCCAGCAGCTTAGGGGTAGCCTCCTACGAGCAGTACTTC. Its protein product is CASSLGVASYEQYF. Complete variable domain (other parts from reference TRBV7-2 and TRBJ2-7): GAGVSQSPSNKVTEKGKDVELRCDPISGHTALYWYRQSLGQGLEFLIYFQGNSAPDKSGLPSDRFSAERTGGSVSTLTIQRTQQEDSAVYLCASSLGVASYEQYFGPGTRLTVT.